This TCR beta chain was recorded in a study of control samples from healthy donors and cancer patients. The table came from immunoSEQ multiplex PCR; TCRdb's copy has only in-frame clones and leaves some out. Here the sample spans around 94,000 clones, less than 95% being singletons. Unmatched junction bases numbered 3, after V lost 0 bases and J lost 6 bases. CDR1 is SGDLS, CDR2 YYNGEE, per germline. The CDR3 has 15 residues. Sequencing input: blood. The sequence was collected from a woman aged 18-29 years in good health. The J gene is TRBJ1-3, the V gene TRBV9, with 10 bases lining up with TRBD1. This CDR3 reads CASSVGGTGENTIYF. The CDR3 coding sequence is TGTGCCAGCAGCGTAGGGGGGACAGGGGAAAACACCATATATTTT. The full variable domain, in which reference TRBV9 and TRBJ1-3 provide the parts outside the CDR3, is DSGVTQTPKHLITATGQRVTLRCSPRSGDLSVYWYQQSLDQGLQFLIQYYNGEERAKGNILERFSAQQFPDLHSELNLSSLELGDSALYFCASSVGGTGENTIYFGEGSWLTVV.